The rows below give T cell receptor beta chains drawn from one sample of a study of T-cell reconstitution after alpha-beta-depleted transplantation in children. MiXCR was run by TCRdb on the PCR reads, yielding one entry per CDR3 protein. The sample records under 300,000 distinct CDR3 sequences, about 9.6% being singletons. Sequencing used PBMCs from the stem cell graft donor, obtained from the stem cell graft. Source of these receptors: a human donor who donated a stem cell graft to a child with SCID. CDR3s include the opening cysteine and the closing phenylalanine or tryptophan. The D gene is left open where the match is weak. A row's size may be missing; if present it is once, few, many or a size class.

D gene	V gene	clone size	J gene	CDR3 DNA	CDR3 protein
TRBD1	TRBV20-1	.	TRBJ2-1	TGCAGTGCTAGCCCCAGGGGGCTCCCGAGCTCCTACAATGAGCAGTTCTTC	CSASPRGLPSSYNEQFF
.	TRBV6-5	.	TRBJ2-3	TGTGCCAGCAGTCGAACAGGGGATACGCAGTATTTT	CASSRTGDTQYF
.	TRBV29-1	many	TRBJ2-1	TGCAGCGCTCGCGTGGGGGCATACAATGAGCAGTTCTTC	CSARVGAYNEQFF
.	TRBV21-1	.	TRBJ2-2	TGTGCCAGCAGCAGACCGGGACAACGCACCGGGGAGCTGTTTTTT	CASSRPGQRTGELFF
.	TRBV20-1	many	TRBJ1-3	TGCAGTGCTAGATACCTTGGAAACACCATATATTTT	CSARYLGNTIYF
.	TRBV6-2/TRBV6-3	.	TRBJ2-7	TGTGCCAGCAGTGGGGGGCCCTACTACGAGCAGTACTTC	CASSGGPYYEQYF
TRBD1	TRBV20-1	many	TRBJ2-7	TGCAGTGCTAGAGATGTGAGACAGGGATACGAGCAGTACTTC	CSARDVRQGYEQYF
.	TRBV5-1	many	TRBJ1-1	TGCGCCAGCAAACCACATGGAGGTCCGGACACTGAAGCTTTCTTT	CASKPHGGPDTEAFF
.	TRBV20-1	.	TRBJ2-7	TGCAGTGCTAGTCACCGCGCCTACGAGCAGTACTTC	CSASHRAYEQYF
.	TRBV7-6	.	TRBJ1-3	TGTGCCAGCAGCTTAGAAGTGTCGGCTGGAAACACCATATATTTT	CASSLEVSAGNTIYF
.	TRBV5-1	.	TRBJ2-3	TGCGCCAGCAGCTTGTCTGTGTGGTTGGGTACAGGCCGCACAGATACGCAGTATTTT	CASSLSVWLGTGRTDTQYF
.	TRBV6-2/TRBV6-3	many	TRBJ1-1	TGTGCCAGCAGAACCTGGACGGGAATGAACACTGAAGCTTTCTTT	CASRTWTGMNTEAFF
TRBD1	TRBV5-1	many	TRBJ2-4	TGCGCCAGCAGCTTCTATCCACAGGGGCGTGAGGCGAAAAACATTCAGTACTTC	CASSFYPQGREAKNIQYF
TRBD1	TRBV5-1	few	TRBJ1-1	TGCGCCAGCAGCTTGGGGGGGACAGGGGACAGCACTGAAGCTTTCTTT	CASSLGGTGDSTEAFF
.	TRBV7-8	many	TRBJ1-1	TGTGCCAGCAGCACAAACCAGGGCGCTGAAGCTTTCTTT	CASSTNQGAEAFF
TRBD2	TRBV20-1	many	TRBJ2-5	TGCAGTGCCCCCCCGCCGGGACTAGCAGGAGAGACCCAGTACTTC	CSAPPPGLAGETQYF
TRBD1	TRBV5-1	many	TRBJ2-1	TGCGCCAGCAGCTTGGAAGGGACAGGGGCAAACAATGAGCAGTTCTTC	CASSLEGTGANNEQFF
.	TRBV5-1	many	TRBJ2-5	TGCGCCAGCACCCTGGGGGGAGAGACCCAGTACTTC	CASTLGGETQYF
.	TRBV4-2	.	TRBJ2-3	TGTGCCATCGCCCCCGGGCCCTTCACAGATACGCAGTATTTT	CAIAPGPFTDTQYF
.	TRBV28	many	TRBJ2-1	TGTGCCAGCTCGACCGGGGTCCAGCGAGGATTTGAGCAGTTCTTC	CASSTGVQRGFEQFF
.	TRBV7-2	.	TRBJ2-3	TGTGCCAGCAGCCGGGAATTCCCCGGCACAGATACGCAGTATTTT	CASSREFPGTDTQYF
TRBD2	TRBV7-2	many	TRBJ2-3	TGTGCCAGCAGCCAAACAGGGAAGCGGGGGGCCCCAAGATTACTCACAGATACGCAGTATTTT	CASSQTGKRGAPRLLTDTQYF
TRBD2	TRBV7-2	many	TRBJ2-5	TGTGCCAGCAGCTTTATCACTAGCGGGGGTCCTCAAGAGACCCAGTACTTC	CASSFITSGGPQETQYF
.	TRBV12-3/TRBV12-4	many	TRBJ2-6	TGTGCCAGCAGTTACTCTGGGGCCAACGTCCTGACTTTC	CASSYSGANVLTF
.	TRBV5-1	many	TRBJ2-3	TGCGCCAGCAGCTTTGGGGACCTGAGCACAGATACGCAGTATTTT	CASSFGDLSTDTQYF
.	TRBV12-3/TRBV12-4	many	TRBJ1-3	TGTGCCAGCAGTCCAGGGTTGACTGGAAACACCATATATTTT	CASSPGLTGNTIYF
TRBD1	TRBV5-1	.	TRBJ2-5	TGCGCCAGCAGCTTGGCCAGGGGGTCTCAAGAGACCCAGTACTTC	CASSLARGSQETQYF
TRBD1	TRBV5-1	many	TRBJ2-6	TGCGCCAGCATGGGGGACAGGGGCTCTGGGGCCAACGTCCTGACTTTC	CASMGDRGSGANVLTF
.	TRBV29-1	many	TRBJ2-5	TGCAGCGTTGGGGCGGGCTTCGAGACCCAGTACTTC	CSVGAGFETQYF
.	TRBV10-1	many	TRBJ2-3	TGCGCCAGCAGGGCAGGGCAAGGTACAGATACGCAGTATTTT	CASRAGQGTDTQYF
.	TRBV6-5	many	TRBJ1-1	TGTGCCAGCAGTTACTTAGGGGATGGGGCCACTGAAGCTTTCTTT	CASSYLGDGATEAFF
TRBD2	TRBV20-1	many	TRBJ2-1	TGCAGTGCAATCGTCAGCGGGAGCTCCTACAATGAGCAGTTCTTC	CSAIVSGSSYNEQFF
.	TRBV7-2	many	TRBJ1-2	TGTGCCAGCAGCTTAGATCCGTTTTATGGCTACACCTTC	CASSLDPFYGYTF
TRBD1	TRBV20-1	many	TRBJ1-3	TGCAGTGCTGGGCGGGACAGGGGTTTAGGCTCTGGAAACACCATATATTTT	CSAGRDRGLGSGNTIYF
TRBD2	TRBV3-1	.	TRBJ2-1	TGTGCCAGCAGCCAAGGGCTAGCGGGGGGCACCTCCTACAATGAGCAGTTCTTC	CASSQGLAGGTSYNEQFF
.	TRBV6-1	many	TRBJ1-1	TGTGCCAGCAGTGAACTAGGTCAGGGTGAGGAACGAGCTTTCTTT	CASSELGQGEERAFF
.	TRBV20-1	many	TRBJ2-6	TGCAGTGCTAGGTCTCTGGGGAATCGCTCTGGGGCCAACGTCCTGACTTTC	CSARSLGNRSGANVLTF
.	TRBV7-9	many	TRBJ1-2	TGTGCCAGCAGCTTGAATAAGGATTATGGCTACACCTTC	CASSLNKDYGYTF